The 22 T cell receptor beta chains given below trace back to one sample, sequenced in a study of blood T cell repertoires in COVID-19. Using immunoSEQ multiplex PCR, the repertoire was profiled, and TCRdb retains in-frame clones only, with some absent. The table has some 180,000 clones, under 90% seen once; the top ten hold around 7%. Material for sequencing was peripheral blood. These receptors all stem from a man aged 40-55 years with acute or convalescent COVID-19.

The rearrangement links TRBV5-1 to TRBJ1-2; D gene ambiguous. The germline gives CDR1 SGHRS, CDR2 YFSETQ. This CDR3 is built from 16 residues. V lost 1 base and J lost 0, with 13 bases in between. The CDR3 sequence: CASSLSPVSANYGYTF. In DNA form, the CDR3 reads TGCGCCAGCAGCTTGTCCCCAGTCTCAGCTAACTATGGCTACACCTTC.

This sequence joins TRBV6-4 and TRBJ2-3; 7 bases are a match to TRBD2. Germline V gene data show CDR1 as MRHNA and CDR2 as SNTAGT. This CDR3 spans 17 amino acids. V shed 0 bases and J 1 base; nucleotides not matched to a gene: 7. The CDR3 reads CASSDSNPGGGTDTQYF. The CDR3 nucleotides read TGTGCCAGCAGTGACTCGAATCCGGGGGGAGGCACAGATACGCAGTATTTT.

This chain joins TRBV27 and TRBJ1-5; D is ambiguous. The CDR3 has 15 residues. Deletions cut 6 bases from V and 6 bases from J, with 18 bases between. Germline CDR1 reads MNHEY; CDR2 reads SMNVEV (reference sequence). CDR3 protein: CASSLTPGKGQPQHF. CDR3 coding DNA: TGTGCCAGCAGCCTTACACCGGGTAAAGGTCAGCCCCAGCATTTT.

The V and J genes are TRBV7-2 and TRBJ1-2, with D perhaps TRBD1 (5 bases). The CDR3 totals 15 residues. Germline V gives CDR1 SGHTA, CDR2 FQGNSA. V was trimmed by 0 bases and J by 5 bases, leaving 13 bases between them. The CDR3 loop is CASSLARRGVYGYTF. For the CDR3, the DNA is TGTGCCAGCAGCTTAGCCAGACGGGGGGTTTATGGCTACACCTTC.

The genes are TRBV27 and TRBJ2-2; the D is unclear. V was pared by 7 bases and J by 2 bases, with 8 bases between. CDR3 length: 13 amino acids. From germline, CDR1 is MNHEY and CDR2 SMNVEV (reference sequence). The CDR3 spells CASTPFNTGELFF. CDR3 in DNA: TGTGCCAGCACCCCATTCAACACCGGGGAGCTGTTTTTT.

The chain employs TRBV7-2 and TRBJ2-5, with no clear D. The length of the CDR3 is 15 residues. CDR1 is SGHTA and CDR2 is FQGNSA in the germline V gene. V was pared by 5 bases and J by 2 bases, with 15 bases between. The CDR3 region is CASSRYWAGQETQYF. DNA for the CDR3: TGTGCCAGCAGCCGTTATTGGGCAGGTCAAGAGACCCAGTACTTC.

In its sample, this clone was seen once. The rearrangement uses TRBV4-2 and TRBJ1-1; no clear D gene. The CDR3 has 14 amino acids. The V gene lost 1 base and the J gene lost 6 bases, with 12 bases spanning the gap. Germline V gives CDR1 LGHNA, CDR2 YNFKEQ. The CDR3 DNA is TGTGCCAGCAGCCAAGGCGGGTCTTACCCTGAAGCTTTCTTT. This translates into CASSQGGSYPEAFF.

This chain connects TRBV28 to TRBJ2-7; 8 bases agree with TRBD2. The CDR3 extends over 14 amino acids. The trim removed 5 bases at V and 0 bases at J, leaving 3 bases unmatched. Germline V CDR1 and CDR2: MDHEN, SYDVKM. Here the CDR3 DNA reads TGTGCCAGCAGTACACTAGCGGTCTCCTACGAGCAGTACTTC. Translated: CASSTLAVSYEQYF.

The chain is built from TRBV5-1 and TRBJ1-2, with 7 bases aligning to TRBD1. This CDR3 spans 17 amino acids. J was trimmed by 7 bases and V by 2 bases; bases with no gene match: 17. Germline V gives CDR1 SGHRS, CDR2 YFSETQ. CDR3 sequence: CASSLMAGDGTVVGYTF. CDR3 nucleotide sequence: TGCGCCAGCAGCTTAATGGCGGGTGACGGGACAGTTGTTGGCTACACCTTC.

This chain uses TRBV6-5 with TRBJ1-5; D is uncertain. The CDR3 totals 13 residues. V gave up 2 bases and J gave up 6 bases, with 8 bases separating them. CDR1 is MNHEY, CDR2 SVGAGI, per germline. The CDR3 is CASSYREGQPQHF. As DNA, the CDR3 is TGTGCCAGCAGTTACAGGGAGGGTCAGCCCCAGCATTTT.

To note about this clone: Sequence at one end of the junction differs from germline and may be a read error. The gene calls are TRBV7-7 and TRBJ2-5; a weak D match, TRBD1 (6 bases). The CDR3 length is 14 residues. Per the germline V gene, CDR1 is SSHAT and CDR2 is FNYEAQ (reference sequence). The CDR3 sequence: CASSLGGQQETQYF. The DNA for the CDR3 is TGTGCTAGCAGCTTAGGCGGACAGCAAGAGACCCAGTACTTC.

V gene TRBV5-1 combines with J gene TRBJ2-5; 9 bases match TRBD2. The CDR3 sequence is 16 residues long. CDR1 and CDR2 (germline): SGHRS, YFSETQ. V lost 7 bases, J lost 0 bases, and 10 bases stayed unmatched. The CDR3 region has the DNA TGCGCCAGCTTCCGGGGAGCTAGCGGGGACCAAGAGACCCAGTACTTC. Protein: CASFRGASGDQETQYF.

In DNA form, the CDR3 reads TGTGCCAGCAGCAAAAAAGGGACAGGGGGGGGCTATGGCTACACCTTC. Residues: CASSKKGTGGGYGYTF. The chain links TRBV21-1 to TRBJ1-2; the table's D call, TRBD1, was not checked against the DNA. TRBV21-1 is reported as a pseudogene. The CDR3 is made up of 16 amino acids.

V and J are TRBV28 and TRBJ2-5; the D gene is possibly TRBD1 (6 bases). Trimming removed 6 bases at V and 3 bases at J, with 11 bases between. CDR1 is MDHEN, CDR2 SYDVKM, per germline. The CDR3 length is 13 residues. CDR3 in amino acids: CASRNRVEETQYF. The CDR3 nucleotides read TGTGCCAGCAGGAACAGGGTGGAAGAGACCCAGTACTTC.

The CDR3 nucleotides are TGTGCCAGCAGCTTAACCCTGGGACAGGGGAGTGAAGCTTTCTTT. Translating it yields CASSLTLGQGSEAFF. The chain recombines TRBV7-3 with TRBJ1-1; TRBD1 agrees at 10 bases. The germline CDR1 and CDR2 sequences are SGHTA and FQGTGA. Trimming removed 0 bases from V and 7 bases from J; junction bases left unmatched: 5. The CDR3 is 15 residues long.

The genes are TRBV7-2 and TRBJ1-5; D is ambiguous. Germline lookup yields CDR1 SGHTA and CDR2 FQGNSA. V gave up 1 base and J gave up 3 bases, with 7 bases separating them. The CDR3 has 14 residues. The CDR3 DNA reads as TGTGCCAGCAGCTTAGGCCCTATCAATCAGCCCCAGCATTTT. Translated: CASSLGPINQPQHF.

The chain is built from TRBV27 and TRBJ2-3, with 9 positions matching TRBD1. The J segment lost 4 bases and the V segment lost 4 bases, leaving 12 bases of the junction unmatched. Germline values: CDR1 MNHEY, CDR2 SMNVEV (reference sequence). The CDR3 runs 17 residues. This CDR3 is CASSSHRTGARSDTQYF. The CDR3 DNA reads TGTGCCAGCAGTTCACACCGGACAGGGGCGAGGTCAGATACGCAGTATTTT.

The chain couples TRBV5-1 to TRBJ2-3; unclear D gene. The CDR3 is made up of 15 amino acids. The germline V and J ends were trimmed by 2 bases and 4 bases, with 14 bases remaining between them. Germline V gives CDR1 SGHRS, CDR2 YFSETQ. DNA for the CDR3: TGCGCCAGCAGCTTTGGTTCCTCGAGTGCAGATACGCAGTATTTT. Its protein product is CASSFGSSSADTQYF.

This clone came up once. The genes are TRBV4-2 and TRBJ1-1; the D is unclear. Germline V gene lookup returns CDR1 LGHNA and CDR2 YNFKEQ. Trimming shortened V by 1 base and J by 0 bases, and 9 bases separated the two germline ends. This CDR3 contains 15 residues. In nucleotides, the CDR3 is TGTGCCAGCAGCCAAGCCGGGGTCATGAACACTGAAGCTTTCTTT. Its protein is CASSQAGVMNTEAFF.

The chain is built from TRBV2 and TRBJ1-2; no definite D call. Germline V CDR1 and CDR2: SNHLY, FYNNEI. V lost 2 bases, J lost 4 bases, and 8 bases lay in between. The CDR3 runs to 13 residues. This chain's CDR3 is CASSESGTYGYTF. The CDR3 DNA sequence: TGTGCCAGCAGTGAATCGGGAACCTATGGCTACACCTTC.

The chain recombines TRBV2 with TRBJ1-2; no definite D call. In germline, CDR1 is SNHLY, CDR2 FYNNEI. V was clipped by 4 bases and J by 5 bases, with 2 bases between them. There are 10 residues in the CDR3. The CDR3 nucleotides are TGTGCCAGCAGTGCGTATGGCTACACCTTC. This translates into CASSAYGYTF.

The V call is TRBV3-1 (or the pseudogene TRBV3-2), the J call TRBJ2-2; 8 bases fit TRBD1. CDR1 LGHDT and CDR2 YNNKEL come from the germline V gene (reference sequence). The CDR3 consists of 17 residues. With 0 bases clipped from V and 4 bases from J, the junction kept 7 bases outside the gene matches. The DNA of the CDR3 is TGTGCCAGCAGCCAAGAGGCGCGACAGGGGCTCACCGGGGAGCTGTTTTTT. Protein: CASSQEARQGLTGELFF.